A selection of T cell receptor beta chains follows, all from one sample in a study of shared clonotypes between healthy human individuals. The protocol was immunoSEQ multiplex PCR, while the TCRdb copy is restricted to in-frame clones and leaves out a portion. The sample carries about 2 million clones, 95% recorded once. Material: naive CD4+ T cells sorted from blood. Receptors originate from a man aged 18 to 35 in good health. The CDR3 runs from the conserved cysteine through the conserved F or W. The D gene is left open where the match is weak.

v_gene: TRBV25-1
d_gene: TRBD2
j_gene: TRBJ2-1
CDR3aa: CASSEIPSGSNEQFF

v_gene: TRBV19
d_gene: TRBD2
j_gene: TRBJ2-5
CDR3aa: CASSIDGLADQETQYF

v_gene: TRBV7-9
d_gene: -
j_gene: TRBJ2-3
CDR3aa: CASSLAVDTDTQYF

v_gene: TRBV2
d_gene: TRBD1
j_gene: TRBJ2-5
CDR3aa: CASKNRGPETQYF

v_gene: TRBV18
d_gene: -
j_gene: TRBJ1-5
CDR3aa: CASSPEANQPQHF

v_gene: TRBV4-1
d_gene: -
j_gene: TRBJ1-5
CDR3aa: CASSQEFWGTSSNQPQHF

v_gene: TRBV7-2
d_gene: -
j_gene: TRBJ1-1
CDR3aa: CASSVNRNTEAFF

v_gene: TRBV5-1
d_gene: -
j_gene: TRBJ2-1
CDR3aa: CASSLVGELYNEQFF

v_gene: TRBV20-1
d_gene: -
j_gene: TRBJ1-1
CDR3aa: CSVGGNTEAFF

v_gene: TRBV6-6
d_gene: -
j_gene: TRBJ2-7
CDR3aa: CASSYDFVYEQYF

v_gene: TRBV2
d_gene: TRBD1
j_gene: TRBJ2-4
CDR3aa: CASRLRVQGEAIQYF

v_gene: TRBV30
d_gene: -
j_gene: TRBJ1-4
CDR3aa: CAWSVVINEKLFF

v_gene: TRBV11-3
d_gene: -
j_gene: TRBJ2-7
CDR3aa: CASSLTPGRPYEQYF

v_gene: TRBV2
d_gene: -
j_gene: TRBJ2-7
CDR3aa: CASSVEGSYEQYF

v_gene: TRBV6-1
d_gene: -
j_gene: TRBJ2-5
CDR3aa: CASSMDRVETQYF

v_gene: TRBV7-2
d_gene: TRBD2
j_gene: TRBJ2-7
CDR3aa: CASSNSGRGSYEQYF

v_gene: TRBV7-2
d_gene: TRBD1
j_gene: TRBJ2-7
CDR3aa: CASSLGDRGYEQYF

v_gene: TRBV9
d_gene: -
j_gene: TRBJ1-1
CDR3aa: CASSVMEGTEAFF

v_gene: TRBV28
d_gene: -
j_gene: TRBJ2-7
CDR3aa: CASRAERGLSYEQYF

v_gene: TRBV27
d_gene: -
j_gene: TRBJ2-1
CDR3aa: CASSFGKYNEQFF

v_gene: TRBV5-1
d_gene: -
j_gene: TRBJ2-2
CDR3aa: CASSLLQSNTGELFF

v_gene: TRBV11-2
d_gene: TRBD1
j_gene: TRBJ1-6
CDR3aa: CASSITPGQGGYNSPLHF

v_gene: TRBV18
d_gene: -
j_gene: TRBJ2-4
CDR3aa: CASSPMDSLAKNIQYF

v_gene: TRBV5-1
d_gene: -
j_gene: TRBJ2-2
CDR3aa: CASSLEAGGVGELFF

v_gene: TRBV19
d_gene: TRBD1
j_gene: TRBJ2-7
CDR3aa: CASSRQGGSYEQYF

v_gene: TRBV11-2
d_gene: TRBD1
j_gene: -
CDR3aa: CASSLDRGVYEQYF

v_gene: TRBV18
d_gene: TRBD2
j_gene: TRBJ2-1
CDR3aa: CASSPVAGSYNEQFF

v_gene: TRBV29-1
d_gene: -
j_gene: TRBJ2-3
CDR3aa: CSVDLAVWDTQYF

v_gene: TRBV7-2
d_gene: -
j_gene: TRBJ2-3
CDR3aa: CASSAQSDTQYF

v_gene: TRBV18
d_gene: -
j_gene: TRBJ1-6
CDR3aa: CASSPMGPSTRNSPLHF

v_gene: TRBV11-2
d_gene: -
j_gene: TRBJ1-2
CDR3aa: CASSSQQSGMGGYTF